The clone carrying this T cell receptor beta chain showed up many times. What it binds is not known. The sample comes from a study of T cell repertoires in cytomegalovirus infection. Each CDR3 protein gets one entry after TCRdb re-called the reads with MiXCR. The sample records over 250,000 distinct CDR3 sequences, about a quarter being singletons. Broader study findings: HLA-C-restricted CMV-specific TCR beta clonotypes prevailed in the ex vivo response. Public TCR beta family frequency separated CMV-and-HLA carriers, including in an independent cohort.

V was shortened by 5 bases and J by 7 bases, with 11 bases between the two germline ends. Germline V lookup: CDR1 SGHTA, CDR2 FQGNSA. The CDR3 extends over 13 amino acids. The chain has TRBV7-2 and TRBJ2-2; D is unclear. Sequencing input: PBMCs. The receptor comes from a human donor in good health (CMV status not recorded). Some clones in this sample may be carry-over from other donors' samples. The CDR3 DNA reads TGTGCCAGCAGCCCGACCCCGGTCGGGGAGCTGTTTTTT. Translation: CASSPTPVGELFF.